A selection of T cell receptor beta chains follows, all from one sample in a study of PD-1 blockade in classical Hodgkin lymphoma. The repertoire was sequenced with immunoSEQ multiplex PCR; TCRdb's copy has only in-frame clones and lacks some. The repertoire holds just over 14,000 clones, with around 90% as singletons. The sample taken for sequencing was CD8+ T cells from blood. These receptors originate from a human donor with classical Hodgkin lymphoma. CDR3s include the opening cysteine and the closing phenylalanine or tryptophan. The D gene is left open where the match is weak. For some rows the clone size is stated as once, few or many, or as a class when expanded; others skip it.

J gene | clone size | D gene | V gene | CDR3 protein | CDR3 DNA
TRBJ2-3 | . | TRBD2 | TRBV9 | CASSPPAGGWGDTQYF | TGTGCCAGCAGCCCTCCGGCGGGAGGGTGGGGAGATACGCAGTATTTT
TRBJ1-5 | . | TRBD1 | TRBV9 | CASNRQGGGNQPQHF | TGTGCCAGCAATCGACAGGGTGGAGGCAATCAGCCCCAGCATTTT
TRBJ2-5 | once | TRBD2 | TRBV11-3 | CASSPSGRKETQYF | TGTGCCAGCAGCCCGAGCGGGAGGAAGGAGACCCAGTACTTC
TRBJ1-3 | . | TRBD1 | TRBV7-9 | CASSSRQGAGNTIYF | TGTGCCAGCAGCTCCCGACAGGGGGCTGGAAACACCATATATTTT
TRBJ2-1 | once | TRBD1 | TRBV5-6 | CASSSGTGVYNEQFF | TGTGCCAGCAGCTCGGGGACAGGGGTTTACAATGAGCAGTTCTTC
TRBJ2-1 | . | TRBD2 | TRBV7-3 | CASSPDGTSGRDEQFF | TGTGCCAGCAGCCCCGATGGGACTAGCGGGAGAGATGAGCAGTTCTTC
TRBJ2-2 | . | . | TRBV4-2 | CASSPSPPRGTGELFF | TGTGCCAGCAGCCCGTCCCCCCCAAGAGGCACCGGGGAGCTGTTTTTT
TRBJ1-5 | . | . | TRBV6-5 | CASSPDSVSNQPQHF | TGTGCCAGCAGTCCAGACAGTGTTAGCAATCAGCCCCAGCATTTT
TRBJ1-1 | . | TRBD1 | TRBV7-8 | CASSSPLTGEAFF | TGTGCCAGCAGCTCGCCCTTGACAGGGGAAGCTTTCTTT
TRBJ2-1 | . | . | TRBV9 | CASSGLKTEQFF | TGTGCCAGCAGCGGACTTAAGACTGAGCAGTTCTTC
TRBJ1-2 | . | TRBD1 | TRBV6-1 | CASSEALRDRGYGYTF | TGTGCCAGCAGTGAAGCGCTTCGAGACAGGGGCTATGGCTACACCTTC
TRBJ2-5 | . | TRBD2 | TRBV7-2 | CASSQAALAGGEETQYF | TGTGCCAGCAGCCAAGCCGCACTAGCGGGAGGAGAAGAGACCCAGTACTTC
TRBJ2-5 | . | . | TRBV7-9 | CASTTGETQYF | TGTGCCAGCACCACAGGGGAGACCCAGTACTTC
TRBJ1-1 | . | . | TRBV19 | CASSIGTEAFF | TGTGCCAGTAGTATTGGTACTGAAGCTTTCTTT
TRBJ2-2 | . | TRBD1 | TRBV7-9 | CASSSPDRGGQPGELFF | TGTGCCAGCAGCTCTCCGGACAGGGGGGGACAGCCCGGGGAGCTGTTTTTT
TRBJ2-5 | . | TRBD2 | TRBV7-9 | CASSFFREAGYQETQYF | TGTGCCAGCAGCTTCTTTCGGGAGGCTGGTTATCAAGAGACCCAGTACTTC
TRBJ2-7 | . | . | TRBV15 | CATSNTGRQGYEQYF | TGTGCCACCAGCAACACCGGGCGCCAGGGGTACGAGCAGTACTTC
TRBJ2-7 | . | . | TRBV27 | CASSFSDGSYEQYF | TGTGCCAGCAGTTTCTCGGACGGTTCCTACGAGCAGTACTTC
TRBJ2-3 | . | TRBD1 | TRBV7-9 | CASSPDRKPDTQYF | TGTGCCAGCAGTCCGGACAGGAAGCCAGATACGCAGTATTTT
TRBJ2-5 | . | . | TRBV10-1 | CASSEGGSETQYF | TGCGCCAGCAGTGAAGGGGGAAGCGAGACCCAGTACTTC
TRBJ1-2 | . | . | TRBV18 | CASSPTRTAFLRSYTF | TGTGCCAGCTCACCCACCCGGACGGCCTTTTTGCGAAGCTACACCTTC
TRBJ2-2 | . | . | TRBV29-1 | CSVEDLEGTGELFF | TGCAGCGTTGAAGATCTGGAGGGCACCGGGGAGCTGTTTTTT
TRBJ2-2 | . | . | TRBV19 | CASNPGSGRELFF | TGTGCCAGTAACCCCGGGTCTGGACGAGAGCTGTTTTTT
TRBJ2-1 | . | . | TRBV4-1 | CASSQEPNYNEQFF | TGCGCCAGCAGCCAAGAACCCAATTACAATGAGCAGTTCTTC
TRBJ2-2 | . | . | TRBV13 | CASSLLGTNTGELFF | TGTGCCAGCAGCTTACTAGGGACAAACACCGGGGAGCTGTTTTTT
TRBJ2-1 | . | TRBD2 | TRBV20-1 | CRGLANEQFF | TGCAGAGGACTAGCAAATGAGCAGTTCTTC
TRBJ1-4 | . | . | TRBV6-4 | CASSEGGTGNEKLFF | TGTGCCAGCAGTGAAGGAGGGACGGGTAATGAAAAACTGTTTTTT
TRBJ2-1 | . | TRBD2 | TRBV4-1 | CASSLVGLASYNEQFF | TGCGCCAGCAGCCTTGTGGGACTAGCCTCCTACAATGAGCAGTTCTTC
TRBJ2-3 | . | . | TRBV18 | CASSPDLVGTDTQYF | TGTGCCAGCTCACCAGATCTCGTGGGCACAGATACGCAGTATTTT
TRBJ1-4 | once | . | TRBV5-1 | CASSLAAGPEKLFF | TGCGCCAGCAGCTTGGCGGCAGGGCCTGAAAAACTGTTTTTT
TRBJ2-4 | . | . | TRBV28 | CASSGYGGGNIQYF | TGTGCCAGCAGCGGGTATGGGGGAGGAAACATTCAGTACTTC
TRBJ2-3 | . | . | TRBV4-1 | CASSQTTDTQYF | TGCGCCAGCAGCCAAACCACAGATACGCAGTATTTT
TRBJ1-2 | . | . | TRBV14 | CASSQGWQSLTYGYTF | TGTGCCAGCAGCCAAGGGTGGCAGAGCCTTACCTATGGCTACACCTTC
TRBJ1-1 | . | . | TRBV4-1 | CASSQLMGETEAFF | TGCGCCAGCAGCCAATTAATGGGGGAGACTGAAGCTTTCTTT
TRBJ2-3 | . | . | TRBV7-9 | CASSLALHTQYF | TGTGCCAGCAGCTTAGCCCTTCATACGCAGTATTTT
TRBJ1-1 | . | . | TRBV5-6 | CASSYSNTEAFF | TGTGCCAGCAGCTACTCAAACACTGAAGCTTTCTTT